This T cell receptor beta chain was captured in a study of T cell responses to AZD1222 COVID-19 vaccine (dated by TCRdb to the early 2020s). Notes on the research overall: AZD1222 recipients whose second dose came at about 4 weeks and those whose second dose came at about 12 weeks were combined into one group, since spike-specific TCR depth and breadth did not differ between the two schedules. A total of about 230 trial participants underwent TCR sequencing, of whom nearly 210 received two doses of AZD1222 and about 26 received two doses of the MenACWY control vaccine. Trial participants were enrolled into age subgroups of 18-55, 56-69 and 70-plus years, which contained approximately 150, 28 and 58 TCR-sequenced participants, respectively.

Explained via the paper, the time point label denotes: baseline before first vaccination. Samples from vaccinated people were obtained from the UK trials COV001 and COV002, which included a single-blind randomized controlled phase 2/3 trial of AZD1222 (ChAdOx1 nCoV-19) in healthy adults. For TCRbeta chain sequencing, PBMC samples from trial participants were taken at day 0 and at day 28 after the second dose. The germline V gene yields SGHRS for CDR1 and YFSETQ for CDR2. The CDR3 starts with the cysteine, ends with the phenylalanine, and has 12 residues. Only the CDR3 part of the read is kept: 36 bases, read in frame from the first base. V loses 1 base of germline sequence and J loses 7 bases, and the interval between the two ends is 9 bases. In the case of this clone: Its antigen target is currently unknown. No much larger clonotype is one base removed from it; base qualities were not supplied.

The study at large found these results: Participants were mostly white British and included more females than males, and it was suggested by the authors that clonal diversity may have been underestimated. Because no day 14 peak-response samples were available, the repertoires could be characterized only after the peak T cell response. The 56-69-year group was small, and its depth increase did not reach significance, likely because of low power. Reportedly, close to half of the unique spike-specific TCRs recognized epitopes lying outside the regions that are mutated in the B.1.351 and B.1.1.7 variants. The whole spike protein was spanned by vaccine-associated CD4 TCRs, and dominant responses were seen in regions 160-218 and 743-854. Conclusions about previously exposed vaccinees were limited because only six AZD1222 recipients were SARS-CoV-2 seropositive at baseline. After two AZD1222 doses, spike-specific TCR breadth and depth were significantly higher than at day 0 and than in MenACWY recipients.

The CDR3 regions of human TCRbeta chains were analyzed by immunosequencing. The published analysis was carried out like this. TCRs in the repertoires were matched against a reference library of SARS-CoV-2-specific TCRs that had been generated with the MIRA antigen-specificity platform. Breadth was defined as the fraction of unique TCRs that were SARS-CoV-2-associated. Depth was defined as the fraction of total T cells that were SARS-CoV-2-associated. Each spike-specific TCR was assigned to its reactive spike region and to a CD4 or CD8 class using the MIRA data. Log10-transformed breadth and depth values were compared by one-way ANOVA with Sidak's multiple comparisons tests. Sourced from immuneACCESS, this table was stored by TCRdb with only in-frame sequences that have V and J called. A share of the clones is absent; for the studies checked, an unresolved V gene accounts for under half, and the remainder has no known explanation. V and J calls plus clone size are reproduced from that table; the DNA served to infer D and trimming. The sample table shows more than 85,000 clones, and about 87% are seen once. The ten largest clones represent 1.5% to 2% of the sample.

This receptor was obtained from an adult in good health. The sequence joins TRBV5-1 to TRBJ2-7; a weak D assignment points to TRBD2 (5 bases agree). The sequences come from peripheral blood, collected on day 0 of AZD1222 vaccination. The DNA sequence is TGCGCCAGCAGCTTGAGGCCGGGGGAGCAGTACTTC. It translates to CASSLRPGEQYF.